The 17 T cell receptor beta chains reported below all come from one sample, sequenced in a study of T cells in Graves' hyperthyroidism and ophthalmopathy (dated by TCRdb to the late 2010s). The protocol used for the library was multiplex PCR. Sequencing used an Illumina HiSeq 2000. The TCR beta CDR3 regions were amplified from RNA transcripts. The first round of RT-PCR for the TCR CDR3 was performed with the HTBI primer set and the Qiagen OneStep RT-PCR kit. TCRdb redid the processing of the public reads, applying fastp at Q25 and MiXCR, and retained in-frame beta chains. Each CDR3 protein gets just one entry, which takes the most common genes and DNA from the rows behind it. The sample has roughly 570,000 distinct CDR3 sequences on record, under 60% of them singletons. The top ten clonotypes cover about 20% of the sample. Sample: peripheral blood or thyroid tissue (not recorded which). The receptors stem from an adult woman with Graves' disease, either hyperthyroidism or ophthalmopathy (not recorded which).

Many counts were recorded for this clonotype. The V gene is TRBV15, the J gene TRBJ2-2; possibly TRBD2 for D (6 bases). V gave up 0 bases and J gave up 5 bases, with 13 bases separating them. Germline-derived CDR1 and CDR2 are LNHNV and YYDKDF (reference sequence). The CDR3 consists of 16 residues. CDR3 coding DNA: TGTGCCACCAGCAGAGATTTTATAGCGGTTACCGGGGAGCTGTTTTTT. Translating gives CATSRDFIAVTGELFF.

This chain joins TRBV20-1 and TRBJ1-1; D is uncertain. CDR1 is DFQATT, CDR2 SNEGSKA, per germline (reference sequence). V dropped 3 bases and J dropped 4 bases, with 12 bases sitting between them. This CDR3 comprises 13 residues. The CDR3 nucleotides are TGCAGTGCTAGTCGGGAGAGGGTCACTGAAGCTTTCTTT. It codes for CSASRERVTEAFF.

This clonotype was found many times. The chain couples TRBV29-1 to TRBJ1-2; 7 nucleotides match TRBD1. This CDR3 is 12 amino acids long. V lost 6 bases and J lost 4; bases outside the gene matches: 5. Germline-derived CDR1 and CDR2 are SQVTM and ANQGSEA. This CDR3 reads CSVVDRAYGYTF. CDR3 bases: TGCAGCGTAGTCGACAGGGCCTATGGCTACACCTTC.

The sample holds many counts of this clonotype. This chain uses TRBV19 with TRBJ1-5; 10 nucleotides agree with TRBD1. Germline V CDR1 and CDR2: LNHDA, SQIVND (reference sequence). The V segment lost 5 bases and the J segment 4 bases; nucleotides outside the gene matches: 8. This CDR3 has 16 amino acids. CDR3 DNA sequence: TGTGCCAGTAGTGTGCTCCCGGGACAGGGGAATCAGCCCCAGCATTTT. Amino acids: CASSVLPGQGNQPQHF.

Details on this clonotype: A much larger clone differs from this one at a single base, so this may be a read error. The chain employs TRBV6-1 and TRBJ1-4, with TRBD1 matching over 7 bases. CDR1 is MNHNS and CDR2 is SASEGT in the germline V gene. This CDR3 has 13 amino acids. CDR3: CASRGTVREKLLF. DNA for the CDR3: TGTGCCAGCAGGGGGACAGTCAGGGAAAAACTGCTTTTT.

Ten or more counts support this clonotype. The chain combines TRBV5-6 with TRBJ2-7; 14 nucleotides line up with TRBD2. The CDR3 is 16 amino acids. After removal of 3 bases from V and 1 base from J, the junction contained 3 bases not matched to a gene. Germline values: CDR1 SGHDT, CDR2 YYEEEE. The CDR3 DNA reads TGTGCCAGCAGCTCAGGACTAGCGGGAGGATCCTACGAGCAGTACTTC. It translates to CASSSGLAGGSYEQYF.

This clonotype came up many times. J is TRBJ2-7 and V is TRBV20-1; 8 bases are a match to TRBD1. CDR1 is DFQATT and CDR2 is SNEGSKA in the germline V gene (reference sequence). This CDR3 has 13 amino acids. V was pared by 5 bases and J by 2 bases, with 5 bases of the junction left unmatched. The CDR3 bases are TGCAGTGCTCCGGACAGGGACGCCTACGAGCAGTACTTC. Its translation: CSAPDRDAYEQYF.

The rearrangement links TRBV7-8 to TRBJ1-5, with D perhaps matching TRBD1 (5 bases). Germline CDR1 SGHVS, CDR2 FQNEAQ. The V end lost 3 bases, the J end lost 6 bases, and 9 bases lay between the germline ends. The CDR3 has 13 residues. CDR3: CASSFGAGQPQHF. CDR3 DNA: TGTGCCAGCAGCTTTGGGGCAGGTCAGCCCCAGCATTTT.

This clonotype was picked up many times. CDR3 coding DNA: TGTGCCAGCAGCTTAGTAGCGGGAACCCACTCTGGAAACACCATATATTTT. The encoded protein is CASSLVAGTHSGNTIYF. The genes are TRBV7-8 and TRBJ1-3; no clear D. The CDR3 runs to 17 residues. The ends were cut back, 1 base at V and 0 bases at J, with 13 bases in the middle. Germline CDR1 reads SGHVS; CDR2 reads FQNEAQ.

This clonotype occurred a few times. The chain is built from TRBV28 and TRBJ1-4; D gene unclear. CDR3 length: 15 amino acids. The germline V gene has CDR1 MDHEN and CDR2 SYDVKM. Trimming shortened V by 10 bases and J by 3 bases, and 18 bases separated the two germline ends. DNA of the CDR3: TGTGCCACCTCAAAGGAATTCGGAGCTAATGAAAAACTGTTTTTT. It translates to CATSKEFGANEKLFF.

Ten or more counts support this clonotype. This chain links TRBV2 with TRBJ1-6; D not resolved. The ends were cut back, 2 bases at V and 13 bases at J, with 12 bases in the middle. The CDR3 extends over 13 amino acids. CDR1 SNHLY and CDR2 FYNNEI come from the germline V gene. CDR3 nucleotides: TGTGCCAGCAGTGAATCCTCCCGCGTCCCCCTCCACTTT. Its translation is CASSESSRVPLHF. Complete variable domain (other parts from reference TRBV2 and TRBJ1-6): EPEVTQTPSHQVTQMGQEVILRCVPISNHLYFYWYRQILGQKVEFLVSFYNNEISEKSEIFDDQFSVERPDGSNFTLKIRSTKLEDSAMYFCASSESSRVPLHFGNGTRLTVT.

This clonotype was detected only once. The gene calls are TRBV7-9 and TRBJ1-1; no reliable D call. V lost 5 bases and J 4 bases, leaving 14 bases between the germline ends. CDR1 is SEHNR and CDR2 is FQNEAQ in the germline V gene (reference sequence). This CDR3 has 14 residues. The chain's CDR3 is CASSQPWGSTEAFF. The CDR3 DNA reads as TGTGCCAGCAGCCAGCCATGGGGAAGCACTGAAGCTTTCTTT.

The genes are TRBV25-1 and TRBJ2-5; 9 bases line up with TRBD2. This CDR3 contains 16 residues. Germline V gene lookup returns CDR1 MGHDK and CDR2 SYGVNS. V lost 4 bases and J lost 5; bases outside the gene matches: 11. CDR3 residues: CASSASPGLAGETQYF. The CDR3, as DNA: TGTGCCAGCAGTGCTAGTCCGGGACTAGCCGGGGAGACCCAGTACTTC.

This chain links TRBV6-2 or TRBV6-3 with TRBJ1-2; D remains unclear. The CDR3 covers 14 residues. V was pared by 0 bases and J by 2 bases, with 7 bases between. Germline loops: CDR1 MNHEY, CDR2 SVGEGT. CDR3 coding DNA: TGTGCCAGCAGTTACTCAGCTAGAAACTATGGCTACACCTTC. This codes for CASSYSARNYGYTF.

This clonotype was picked up a small number of times. The chain is built from TRBV30 and TRBJ2-7, with D perhaps given as TRBD1 or TRBD2 (6 bases each). This CDR3 region has 12 residues. The V gene lost 2 bases and the J gene lost 6 bases, with 11 bases spanning the gap. In germline, CDR1 is GTSNPN, CDR2 SVGIG (reference sequence). Written as DNA, the CDR3 is TGTGCCTGGAGTCAAGAGGGGGGCGAGCAGTACTTC. This translates into CAWSQEGGEQYF.

The rearrangement uses TRBV5-1 and TRBJ1-3; 7 nucleotides align to TRBD1. J was trimmed by 10 bases and V by 6 bases; bases with no gene match: 16. CDR1 and CDR2 (germline): SGHRS, YFSETQ. This CDR3 has 15 amino acids. CDR3 DNA sequence: TGCGCCAGCAACAGCGGAGGGGGCGTCCAGGAGACCATATATTTT. Translating it yields CASNSGGGVQETIYF.

At least ten counts were recorded for this clonotype. The chain links TRBV28 to TRBJ1-5, with 10 bases matching TRBD1. This CDR3 is 15 amino acids long. J gave up 4 bases and V 7 bases, and 7 bases lay outside the gene matches. The germline V gene encodes CDR1 MDHEN and CDR2 SYDVKM. DNA for the CDR3: TGTGCCAGCATCACACCGGGACAGGGGAATCAGCCCCAGCATTTT. Encoded protein: CASITPGQGNQPQHF.